The 5 T cell receptor beta chains in this list originate from one sample, sequenced in a study of beta chain features in type 1 diabetes. What was sequenced were expressed TCRB transcripts, since all of the isolated RNA had been reverse transcribed. The assay was immunoSEQ multiplex PCR, and TCRdb's table has in-frame clones only and misses some. The sample yields about 350,000 clones, roughly a fifth seen once. Sample: naive CD4+ T cells from blood. All receptors derive from a woman between 18 and 29 years old in good health.

This clone turned up a few times. Other DNA sequences of this sample code for an identical CDR3. This chain uses TRBV7-9 with TRBJ2-3; maybe TRBD1 (6 bases). Trimming left V 2 bases short and J 0 bases short, with 6 bases between. Germline CDR1 is SEHNR and CDR2 is FQNEAQ (reference sequence). The CDR3 loop spans 14 amino acids. CDR3 in amino acids: CASSLRGSTDTQYF. The CDR3 bases are TGTGCCAGCAGCTTAAGGGGGAGCACAGATACGCAGTATTTT.

V is TRBV6-5 and J is TRBJ2-5, with TRBD1 identical over 9 bases. Trimming took 6 bases from V and 5 from J; bases not matched to a gene: 4. The CDR3 spans 13 residues. CDR1 and CDR2 (germline): MNHEY, SVGAGI. CDR3 DNA sequence: TGTGCCAGCAGGTCGACAGGGGGGGAGACCCAGTACTTC. Translated, it gives CASRSTGGETQYF.

This clone was counted between two and nine times. The V and J genes are TRBV6-5 and TRBJ2-3; possibly TRBD2 for D (5 bases). V lost 4 bases and J lost 0, with 14 bases in between. The CDR3 is made up of 16 amino acids. Germline V gives CDR1 MNHEY, CDR2 SVGAGI. CDR3 DNA sequence: TGTGCCAGCAGTTCCCCGGGGTTTTCTAGCACAGATACGCAGTATTTT. It is translated as CASSSPGFSSTDTQYF.

CDR3 in DNA: TGTGCCAGCAGCTTCCCGGCTAGCGGGGGGGCGGCGGCAAGAGATACGCAGTATTTT. Protein: CASSFPASGGAAARDTQYF. The chain combines TRBV7-2 with TRBJ2-3; 12 bases map to TRBD2. CDR1 and CDR2 from the germline V gene are SGHTA and FQGNSA. Trimming removed 3 bases from V and 5 bases from J; junction bases left unmatched: 15. This CDR3 comprises 19 residues. Filled out from reference TRBV7-2 and TRBJ2-3, the complete variable domain reads GAGVSQSPSNKVTEKGKDVELRCDPISGHTALYWYRQSLGQGLEFLIYFQGNSAPDKSGLPSDRFSAERTGGSVSTLTIQRTQQEDSAVYLCASSFPASGGAAARDTQYFGPGTRLTVL.

The sample holds a few counts of this clone. This sequence joins TRBV5-6 and TRBJ2-7, with a tentative D call TRBD2 (5 bases). In germline, CDR1 is SGHDT, CDR2 YYEEEE. The CDR3 contains 11 residues. V lost 4 bases and J 4 bases, leaving 6 bases between the germline ends. The CDR3 spells CASSRGYEQYF. The DNA of the CDR3 is TGTGCCAGCAGCCGGGGATACGAGCAGTACTTC.